The rows below give T cell receptor beta chains drawn from one sample of a study of cytomegalovirus exposure and HLA in healthy donors. The protocol was immunoSEQ multiplex PCR, while the TCRdb copy is restricted to in-frame clones and leaves out a portion. This repertoire shows approximately 120,000 clones, 75% to 90% found once; its top ten account for about 6.7%. The sample taken for sequencing was PBMCs. The receptor source for this set is a woman aged 25 to 45 in good health and CMV-seropositive. The CDR3 runs from the conserved cysteine through the conserved F or W. Fields, in order: clone size, CDR3 length, V gene, J gene, D gene, CDR3 DNA, CDR3 protein. A D gene is named only where the DNA matches it firmly. Expanded clones are given a class, and other clones once, few, many or no size at all.

NA	13	TRBV18	TRBJ2-3	NA	TGTGCCAGCTCAACCAACGTAGCAGATACGCAGTATTTT	CASSTNVADTQYF
NA	13	TRBV5-4	TRBJ2-4	NA	TGTGCCAGCAGCTTTGCAGGGGAAAACATTCAGTACTTC	CASSFAGENIQYF
once	12	TRBV6-1	TRBJ2-6	NA	TGTGCCAGACTCGAGGGGGCCAACGTCCTGACTTTC	CARLEGANVLTF
NA	16	TRBV21-1	TRBJ2-7	NA	TGTGCCAGCAGCCCAGCCAGGGGGCCAAGCTCCTACGAGCAGTACTTC	CASSPARGPSSYEQYF
NA	12	TRBV10-3	TRBJ2-7	NA	TGTGCCACCTCCTTCCGGACAGACGAGCAGTACTTC	CATSFRTDEQYF
NA	11	TRBV29-1	TRBJ2-7	NA	TGCAGCGTGCAGGTTTCCTACGAGCAGTACTTC	CSVQVSYEQYF
once	15	TRBV5-4	TRBJ2-1	NA	TGTGCCAGCAGCTTGGCGCGGTCGGGATACAATGAGCAGTTCTTC	CASSLARSGYNEQFF
NA	14	TRBV10-3	TRBJ1-2	NA	TGTGCCATCAGTGAAGGAAGCACAGGGTCTGGCTACACCTTC	CAISEGSTGSGYTF
few	15	TRBV7-3	TRBJ2-3	TRBD2	TGTGCCAGCAGCTTAGTAGCGGGGGGGACAGATACGCAGTATTTT	CASSLVAGGTDTQYF
NA	11	TRBV11-2	TRBJ1-1	NA	TGTGCCAGCAGCCGGAACACTGAAGCTTTCTTT	CASSRNTEAFF
NA	13	TRBV11-2	TRBJ2-1	TRBD2	TGTGCCAGCAGCTTAACGGGAGGAGATGAGCAGTTCTTC	CASSLTGGDEQFF
NA	14	TRBV28	TRBJ1-2	TRBD1	TGTGCCAGCAGTTCGGGACAGGGGATTTATGGTTACACCTTC	CASSSGQGIYGYTF
NA	14	TRBV11-1	TRBJ2-7	TRBD2	TGTGCCAGCAGCGTCGGACTAGCGGGCAGCGAGCAGTACTTC	CASSVGLAGSEQYF
once	14	TRBV5-4	TRBJ1-1	NA	TGTGCCAGCAGCTTGGAACACACGAACACTGAAGCTTTCTTT	CASSLEHTNTEAFF
NA	13	TRBV18	TRBJ1-5	NA	TGTGCCAGCTCACCGGGACACAATCAGCCCCAGCATTTT	CASSPGHNQPQHF
NA	15	TRBV27	TRBJ1-1	NA	TGTGCCAGCAGTATCCTCGACCCGGGGTACACTGAAGCTTTCTTT	CASSILDPGYTEAFF
NA	16	TRBV5-1	TRBJ2-5	TRBD1	TGCGCCAGCAGAATGTTCGCCACAGGGGAGTCAGAGACCCAGTACTTC	CASRMFATGESETQYF
NA	14	TRBV5-5	TRBJ1-1	TRBD1	TGTGCCAGCAGCTGGACAGGGGCTGCCACTGAAGCTTTCTTT	CASSWTGAATEAFF